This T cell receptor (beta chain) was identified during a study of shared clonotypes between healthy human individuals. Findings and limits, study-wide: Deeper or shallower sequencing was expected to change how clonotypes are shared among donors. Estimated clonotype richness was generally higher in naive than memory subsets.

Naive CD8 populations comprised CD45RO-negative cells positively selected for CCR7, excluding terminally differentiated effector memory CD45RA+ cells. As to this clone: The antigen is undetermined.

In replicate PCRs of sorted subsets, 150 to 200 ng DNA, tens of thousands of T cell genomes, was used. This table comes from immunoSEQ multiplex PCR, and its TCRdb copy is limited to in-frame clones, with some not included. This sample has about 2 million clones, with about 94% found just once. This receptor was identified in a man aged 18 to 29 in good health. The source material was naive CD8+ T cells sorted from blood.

CDR3 region: CSAGVNNEQFF. The CDR3 DNA follows: TGCAGTGCTGGGGTAAATAATGAGCAGTTCTTC. J is TRBJ2-1 and V is TRBV20-1, with D uncertain. The germline V gene encodes CDR1 DFQATT and CDR2 SNEGSKA (reference sequence). The CDR3 covers 11 residues. The V and J ends lost 5 bases and 7 bases respectively, with 9 bases between them.